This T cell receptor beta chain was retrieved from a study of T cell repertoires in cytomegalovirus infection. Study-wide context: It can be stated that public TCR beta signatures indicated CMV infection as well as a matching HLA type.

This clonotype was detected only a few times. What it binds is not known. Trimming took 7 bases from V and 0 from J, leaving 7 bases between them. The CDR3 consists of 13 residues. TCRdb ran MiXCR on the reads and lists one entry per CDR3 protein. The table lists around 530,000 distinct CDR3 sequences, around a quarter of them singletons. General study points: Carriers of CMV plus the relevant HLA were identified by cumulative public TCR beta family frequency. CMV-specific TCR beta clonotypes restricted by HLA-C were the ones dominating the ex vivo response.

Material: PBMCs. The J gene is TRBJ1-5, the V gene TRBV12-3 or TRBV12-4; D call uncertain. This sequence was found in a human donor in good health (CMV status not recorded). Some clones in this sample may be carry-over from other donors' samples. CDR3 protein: CASTSYSNQPQHF. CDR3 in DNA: TGTGCCAGCACCTCGTATAGCAATCAGCCCCAGCATTTT.